The clone carrying this T cell receptor beta chain was seen many times. The antigen remains undetermined. TCRdb re-derived calls from the 5' RACE reads in MiXCR, one entry per CDR3 protein. The data contain 260,000 or so distinct CDR3 sequences, around 7.6% of them singletons. This entry comes from a study of identical twins. Points from the study as a whole: Out-of-frame beta chain sequences displayed weaker excess sharing between twins.

Germline V gene sequence: CDR1 MGHRA, CDR2 YSYEKL. The germline V and J ends were trimmed by 0 bases and 4 bases, with 12 bases remaining between them. The CDR3 is 15 residues long. This same sample was also taken into another study, of yellow fever vaccine responses in identical twins.

The sequence derives from a woman between 18 and 29 years old in good health. Sequencing input: CD8+ T cells sorted from blood. The genes are TRBV4-1 and TRBJ1-1; D remains ambiguous. The CDR3 loop is CASSQEASSGTEAFF. In nucleotides, the CDR3 is TGCGCCAGCAGCCAAGAAGCTTCGAGCGGCACTGAAGCTTTCTTT.